These 25 T cell receptor beta chains originate from one sample sequenced in a study of CD8+ T cells in alopecia areata (dated by TCRdb to the late 2010s). The method was the immunoSEQ multiplex PCR assay. RNA was extracted from all samples and reverse transcribed into cDNA as template for TCR sequencing. The immuneACCESS repertoire file appears here via TCRdb, limited to in-frame rearrangements. These files lack a portion of the clones; in checked studies, under half of the deficit traces to unresolved V genes, and the cause of the others is not known. The sample table lists hundreds of thousands of clones, approximately 72% of them with a count of one. The ten largest make up over 1% of the sample. The meaning of the sample's treatment or condition label: oral pan-JAK inhibitor, 5-10 mg twice daily. The sequencing used CD4+ T cells sorted from blood, collected at approximately week 42, from a patient treated with tofacitinib. These receptor sequences come from a human donor with alopecia areata.

The chain uses TRBV30 and TRBJ2-3; TRBD1 matches at 9 bases. Losses at the gene ends were 8 bases for V and 1 base for J; bases not matched to a gene: 7. Germline CDR1 is GTSNPN and CDR2 is SVGIG (reference sequence). The CDR3 consists of 14 residues. CDR3 in DNA: TGTGCCGGATCGGGACAGGGTGGCACAGATACGCAGTATTTT. Amino acid sequence: CAGSGQGGTDTQYF. Filled out from reference TRBV30 and TRBJ2-3, the complete variable domain reads SQTIHQWPATLVQPVGSPLSLECTVEGTSNPNLYWYRQAAGRGLQLLFYSVGIGQISSEVPQNLSASRPQDRQFILSSKKLLLSDSGFYLCAGSGQGGTDTQYFGPGTRLTVL.

This clone was seen once. The chain links TRBV29-1 to TRBJ1-4, with no clear D. The CDR3 covers 14 residues. Germline assignment: CDR1 SQVTM and CDR2 ANQGSEA. Trimming left V 7 bases short and J 1 base short, with 13 bases between. The CDR3 DNA reads as TGCAGCGCTCCGGAGCGCCAAACTAATGAAAAACTGTTTTTT. It is translated as CSAPERQTNEKLFF.

The chain uses TRBV29-1 and TRBJ2-5; D might be TRBD1 or TRBD2, each matching 5 bases. Germline V CDR1 and CDR2: SQVTM, ANQGSEA. Trimming stripped 5 bases from V and 1 base from J, with 11 bases between. The CDR3 has 13 residues. The CDR3 is CSVKGTIQETQYF. The CDR3 DNA reads as TGCAGCGTTAAAGGGACCATCCAAGAGACCCAGTACTTC.

This rearrangement joins TRBV9 to TRBJ1-2; D may be TRBD1 (6 bases). Trimming cost V 0 bases and J 5 bases, with 14 bases left between them. Germline values: CDR1 SGDLS, CDR2 YYNGEE. The CDR3 has 15 amino acids. This CDR3 reads CASSVAEGGTYGYTF. The CDR3 bases are TGTGCCAGCAGCGTAGCTGAGGGGGGAACTTATGGCTACACCTTC.

The CDR3, as DNA: TGTGCCACCAGCAGAGATACGTTGGGACGCTCGAACACCGGGGAGCTGTTTTTT. Protein sequence: CATSRDTLGRSNTGELFF. The rearrangement links TRBV15 to TRBJ2-2; D is tentatively TRBD1 or TRBD2 (5 bases each). The CDR3 is 18 amino acids. The germline V gene has CDR1 LNHNV and CDR2 YYDKDF (reference sequence). The V end lost 0 bases, the J end lost 0 bases, and 14 bases lay between the germline ends. The full variable domain, its missing parts supplied by reference TRBV15 and TRBJ2-2, is DAMVIQNPRYQVTQFGKPVTLSCSQTLNHNVMYWYQQKSSQAPKLLFHYYDKDFNNEADTPDNFQSRRPNTSFCFLDIRSPGLGDTAMYLCATSRDTLGRSNTGELFFGEGSRLTVL.

The rearrangement links TRBV11-2 to TRBJ2-1; tentative D call: TRBD1 (6 bases). Germline V gives CDR1 SGHAT, CDR2 FQNNGV. This CDR3 is built from 12 residues. The germline V and J ends were trimmed by 4 bases and 10 bases, with 11 bases remaining between them. The CDR3, as DNA: TGTGCCAGCAGCTCAGACAGGACGGAGCAGTTCTTC. Encoded protein: CASSSDRTEQFF.

The chain links TRBV7-2 to TRBJ1-2; D is unclear. The CDR3 loop spans 14 amino acids. In germline, CDR1 is SGHTA, CDR2 FQGNSA. V shed 0 bases and J shed 7 bases, with 12 bases lying between them. The CDR3 DNA reads TGTGCCAGCAGCTTAGCGCGACAAGTTGGTGGCTACACCTTC. It translates to CASSLARQVGGYTF.

This clone was seen a few times. The rearrangement joins TRBV6-5 to TRBJ2-7, with 8 bases identical to TRBD2. Per the germline V gene, CDR1 is MNHEY and CDR2 is SVGAGI. J was trimmed by 3 bases and V by 5 bases; bases with no gene match: 6. This CDR3 comprises 14 residues. The CDR3 spells CASSLSGGSYEQYF. The CDR3 region has the DNA TGTGCCAGCAGTCTTTCGGGGGGGAGCTACGAGCAGTACTTC.

This clone was found once. Here the CDR3 reads CATKPSAGAFF. The CDR3 DNA reads TGTGCCACCAAACCCTCCGCCGGAGCTTTCTTT. V gene TRBV6-1 combines with J gene TRBJ1-1; D is ambiguous. There are 11 residues in the CDR3. The V gene lost 10 bases and the J gene lost 10 bases, with 16 bases spanning the gap. In germline, CDR1 is MNHNS, CDR2 SASEGT.

The chain uses TRBV13 and TRBJ2-1; 10 nucleotides align to TRBD2. The V segment lost 8 bases and the J segment 8 bases; nucleotides outside the gene matches: 6. CDR3 size: 13 residues. Germline values: CDR1 PRHDT, CDR2 FYEKMQ (reference sequence). CDR3 residues: CASGSGGADEQFF. The CDR3 nucleotides read TGTGCCAGCGGGAGCGGGGGGGCAGATGAGCAGTTCTTC.

In its sample, this clone was seen once. The gene calls are TRBV6-5 and TRBJ1-2, with TRBD1 identical over 8 bases. CDR1 MNHEY and CDR2 SVGAGI come from the germline V gene. Trimming cost V 4 bases and J 3 bases; bases outside gene matches: 1. The CDR3 sequence is 13 residues long. The CDR3 bases are TGTGCCAGCAGTTCAGGGGGCGACTATGGCTACACCTTC. Amino acid sequence: CASSSGGDYGYTF.

This clone was seen a few times. The chain uses TRBV7-7 and TRBJ2-2, with D perhaps TRBD2 (6 bases). The CDR3 sequence is 16 residues long. Trimming removed 5 bases from V and 7 bases from J, with 20 bases in between. The germline V gene encodes CDR1 SSHAT and CDR2 FNYEAQ (reference sequence). CDR3: CASSLSGLTGGGELFF. CDR3 sequence (DNA): TGTGCCAGCAGCCTCAGTGGGCTCACCGGGGGCGGGGAGCTGTTTTTT.

This sequence joins TRBV11-2 and TRBJ1-2; 8 bases fit TRBD1. The CDR3 contains 14 residues. From germline, CDR1 is SGHAT and CDR2 FQNNGV. J lost 4 bases, V lost 2 bases, and 3 bases had no gene match. The CDR3 DNA reads TGTGCCAGCAGCTTACTGGACAGGGCCTATGGCTACACCTTC. Protein sequence: CASSLLDRAYGYTF.

V and J are TRBV2 and TRBJ1-2; TRBD1 might be the D (5 bases). The ends were cut back, 2 bases at V and 7 bases at J, with 11 bases in the middle. The CDR3 contains 13 residues. Per germline, CDR1 SNHLY and CDR2 FYNNEI. CDR3 sequence reads: CASSEIEGSGYTF. CDR3 coding DNA: TGTGCCAGCAGTGAAATCGAGGGGAGTGGCTACACCTTC.

This chain joins TRBV4-3 and TRBJ1-2; D is unclear. CDR1 is LGHNA, CDR2 YSLEER, per germline. This CDR3 has 13 amino acids. V lost 4 bases, J lost 5 bases, and 11 bases lay in between. CDR3 sequence (DNA): TGCGCCAGCAGCCCGGGTAATGGGTATGGCTACACCTTC. Translating gives CASSPGNGYGYTF.

The gene calls are TRBV4-3 and TRBJ2-6; D call uncertain. Germline V gene lookup returns CDR1 LGHNA and CDR2 YSLEER. This CDR3 is built from 17 residues. The ends were cut back, 0 bases at V and 0 bases at J, with 9 bases in the middle. The CDR3 nucleotides are TGCGCCAGCAGCCAAGATCCAGCCAGCTCTGGGGCCAACGTCCTGACTTTC. Translated: CASSQDPASSGANVLTF.

This chain uses TRBV6-6 with TRBJ1-5; no firm D call. This CDR3 comprises 13 residues. Germline-derived CDR1 and CDR2 are MNHNY and SVGAGI (reference sequence). Trimming left V 7 bases short and J 0 bases short, with 7 bases between. The CDR3 DNA sequence: TGTGCCAGCACTCATTATAGCAATCAGCCCCAGCATTTT. Translated, it gives CASTHYSNQPQHF.

This chain uses TRBV29-1 with TRBJ1-2; D uncertain. This CDR3 contains 12 residues. Per the germline V gene, CDR1 is SQVTM and CDR2 is ANQGSEA. V was pared by 3 bases and J by 0 bases, with 5 bases between. The CDR3 loop reads CSVEAANYGYTF. CDR3 nucleotide sequence: TGCAGCGTTGAGGCAGCTAACTATGGCTACACCTTC.

The gene calls are TRBV5-1 and TRBJ2-3; 11 bases align to TRBD2. Germline CDR1 SGHRS, CDR2 YFSETQ. There are 16 residues in the CDR3. The junction had 5 bases not matched to a gene; V was cut back by 4 bases and J by 1 base. The CDR3 is CASSPPGLAGTDTQYF. DNA of the CDR3: TGCGCCAGCAGCCCTCCGGGACTAGCGGGCACAGATACGCAGTATTTT.

V usage is TRBV7-9 and J usage is TRBJ1-4; maybe TRBD1 (5 bases). The CDR3 sequence is 17 residues long. CDR1 and CDR2 from the germline V gene are SEHNR and FQNEAQ (reference sequence). Trimming took off 3 bases at V and 8 bases at J, with 22 bases between the two ends. CDR3 residues: CASSLIGGEGLKEKLFF. For the CDR3, the DNA is TGTGCCAGCAGCTTGATCGGGGGTGAAGGTCTAAAGGAAAAACTGTTTTTT.

The chain couples TRBV5-1 to TRBJ2-7; either TRBD1 or TRBD2 may fit D (5 bases each). The length of the CDR3 is 13 residues. The germline CDR1 and CDR2 sequences are SGHRS and YFSETQ. Trimming cost V 3 bases and J 3 bases, with 10 bases left between them. As DNA, the CDR3 is TGCGCCAGCAGCTCCGGGACGAGCTACGAGCAGTACTTC. Translated: CASSSGTSYEQYF.

The chain is built from TRBV29-1 and TRBJ2-5, with 9 positions matching TRBD2. The CDR3 has 14 amino acids. V gave up 5 bases and J gave up 5 bases; unmatched junction bases: 9. CDR1 is SQVTM and CDR2 is ANQGSEA in the germline V gene. The CDR3 loop is CSVSGGGAGETQYF. For the CDR3, the DNA is TGCAGCGTTTCTGGCGGGGGGGCCGGGGAGACCCAGTACTTC.

V gene TRBV4-3 combines with J gene TRBJ1-2; 7 bases agree with TRBD1. V was clipped by 3 bases and J by 5 bases; unmatched bases: 6. The CDR3 spans 14 residues. Looked up from germline, CDR1 is LGHNA and CDR2 is YSLEER. The CDR3 DNA reads TGCGCCAGCAGCCAGCTTGGGGGACAGTATGGCTACACCTTC. As protein: CASSQLGGQYGYTF.

The chain carries TRBV30 and TRBJ1-4; D call uncertain. The CDR3 loop spans 11 amino acids. Trimming cost V 0 bases and J 8 bases, with 4 bases left between them. From germline, CDR1 is GTSNPN and CDR2 SVGIG (reference sequence). The CDR3 DNA reads as TGTGCCTGGAGTGTAGGCGAAAAACTGTTTTTT. Protein sequence: CAWSVGEKLFF.

CDR3 coding DNA: TGTGCCAGCAGCTTTACAGGGGTATCGAAGTTCGATGAGCAGTTCTTC. Its translation: CASSFTGVSKFDEQFF. The chain uses TRBV7-2 and TRBJ2-1; 7 bases fit TRBD1. This CDR3 has 16 amino acids. Germline lookup yields CDR1 SGHTA and CDR2 FQGNSA. V lost 3 bases and J lost 8; bases outside the gene matches: 13.